This T cell receptor beta chain was sequenced for a study of T-cell memory formation after mild COVID-19. Whole-study context: TCR clustering was largely donor specific.

Each CDR3 protein is one row after TCRdb ran MiXCR on the 5' RACE reads. The table includes just over 300,000 distinct CDR3 sequences, approximately 19% detected once. Comments on this clonotype: Its specificity is not known.

The CDR3 sequence is 12 residues long. Germline-derived CDR1 and CDR2 are SGHTA and FQGNSA. V was cut by 5 bases and J by 11 bases, with 15 bases left in between. Study observations and caveats: Pre-infection memory harbored some responding clones, suggesting cross-reactive memory joined.

V gene TRBV7-2 combines with J gene TRBJ1-1, with D perhaps TRBD1 (6 bases). This clonotype was sampled from a young man who had mild COVID-19 (a few samples of this study predate the infection). Cell type and time point are not known. Material: PBMCs or a T cell subset sorted from them (not recorded which). The DNA for the CDR3 is TGTGCCAGCAGCCATACAGGGCGGTGGGCTTTCTTT. Protein: CASSHTGRWAFF.